This T cell receptor beta chain was recorded in a study of blood T cell repertoires in COVID-19. The CDR3 has 15 amino acids. Germline V gene sequence: CDR1 SGHRS, CDR2 YFSETQ. V dropped 4 bases and J dropped 3; count of bases not matched to a gene: 8. Original analysis: Reference gene primer amplification gave nucleated cell count estimates. The repertoire was sequenced with immunoSEQ multiplex PCR; TCRdb's copy has only in-frame clones and lacks some. V and J calls and clone size are given by that table; D and trimming were obtained from the DNA. The sample has approximately 210,000 clones; 70% to 85% are singletons. Participants, 18 to 89 years old, spanned around 25 US areas. Recovery among Cohort 3 donors was established by two negative PCRs, clearance, or symptom resolution.

This chain links TRBV5-1 with TRBJ2-7, with 9 bases that match TRBD1. This TCR was sampled from a man aged 40-50 years who had recovered from COVID-19. The specimen was PBMCs or T cells enriched from blood (not recorded which). This chain's CDR3 is CASSLTGTGSYEQYF. CDR3 nucleotide sequence: TGCGCCAGCAGCCTCACCGGGACAGGGAGCTACGAGCAGTACTTC.